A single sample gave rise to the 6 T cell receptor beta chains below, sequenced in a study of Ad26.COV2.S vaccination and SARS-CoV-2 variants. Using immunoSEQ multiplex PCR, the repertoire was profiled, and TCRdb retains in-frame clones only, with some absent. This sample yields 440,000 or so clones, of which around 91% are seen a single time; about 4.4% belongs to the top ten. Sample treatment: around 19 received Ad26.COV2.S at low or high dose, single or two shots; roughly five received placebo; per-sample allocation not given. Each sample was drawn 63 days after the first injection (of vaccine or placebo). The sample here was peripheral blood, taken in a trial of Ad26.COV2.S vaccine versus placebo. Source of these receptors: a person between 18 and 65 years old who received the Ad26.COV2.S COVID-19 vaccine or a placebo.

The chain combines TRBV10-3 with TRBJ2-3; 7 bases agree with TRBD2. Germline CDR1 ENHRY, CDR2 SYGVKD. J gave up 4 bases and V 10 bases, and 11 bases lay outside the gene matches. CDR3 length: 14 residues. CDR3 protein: CATNGEGIADTQYF. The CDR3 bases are TGTGCCACCAACGGGGAGGGGATCGCAGATACGCAGTATTTT.

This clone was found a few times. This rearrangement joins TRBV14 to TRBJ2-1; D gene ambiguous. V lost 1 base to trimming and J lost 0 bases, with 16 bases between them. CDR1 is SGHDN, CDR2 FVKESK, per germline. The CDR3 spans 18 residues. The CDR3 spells CASSQVTNFRSSYNEQFF. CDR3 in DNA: TGTGCCAGCAGCCAAGTTACGAATTTCCGGAGCTCCTACAATGAGCAGTTCTTC.

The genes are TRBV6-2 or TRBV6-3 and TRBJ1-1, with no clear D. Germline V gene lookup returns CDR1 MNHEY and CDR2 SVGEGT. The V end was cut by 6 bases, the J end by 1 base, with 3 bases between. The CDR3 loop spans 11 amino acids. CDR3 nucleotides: TGTGCCAGCAGCCCGAACACTGAAGCTTTCTTT. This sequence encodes CASSPNTEAFF.

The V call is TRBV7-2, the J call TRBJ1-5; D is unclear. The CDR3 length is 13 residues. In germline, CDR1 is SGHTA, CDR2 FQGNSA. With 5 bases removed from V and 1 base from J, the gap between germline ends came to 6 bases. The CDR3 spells CASSRGSNQPQHF. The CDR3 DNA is TGTGCCAGCAGCCGAGGAAGCAATCAGCCCCAGCATTTT.

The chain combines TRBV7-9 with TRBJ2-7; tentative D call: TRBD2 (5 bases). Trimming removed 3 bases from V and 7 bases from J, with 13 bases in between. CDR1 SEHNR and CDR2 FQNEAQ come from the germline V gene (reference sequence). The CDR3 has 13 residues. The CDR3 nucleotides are TGTGCCAGCAGCTTCGCGCTAGCTGGGGAGCAGTACTTC. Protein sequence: CASSFALAGEQYF.

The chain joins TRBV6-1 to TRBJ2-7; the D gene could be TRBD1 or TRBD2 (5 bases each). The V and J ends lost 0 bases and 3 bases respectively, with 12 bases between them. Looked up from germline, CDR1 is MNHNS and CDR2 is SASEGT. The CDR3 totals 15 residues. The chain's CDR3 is CASSEAPGTYYEQYF. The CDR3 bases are TGTGCCAGCAGTGAAGCGCCCGGGACCTACTACGAGCAGTACTTC.